This entry lists 26 T cell receptor beta chains sequenced from one sample in a study of cytomegalovirus exposure and HLA in healthy donors. A multiplex PCR was run with 60 Vbeta primers and 13 Jbeta primers. Repertoires were generated with immunoSEQ multiplex PCR, while TCRdb's copy carries only in-frame clones and drops some. The data contain just over 150,000 clones, 80% to 90% of them singletons. Sequenced material: PBMCs. The receptors were sampled from a young woman in good health and CMV-seronegative.

The chain couples TRBV10-3 to TRBJ2-3; D gene uncertain. The V gene lost 8 bases and the J gene lost 2 bases, with 8 bases spanning the gap. The CDR3 is made up of 12 amino acids. Germline values: CDR1 ENHRY, CDR2 SYGVKD. Here the CDR3 reads CAIGTVTDTQYF. CDR3 nucleotide sequence: TGTGCCATCGGAACAGTCACAGATACGCAGTATTTT.

V is TRBV4-3 and J is TRBJ2-7; D perhaps matches TRBD1 (6 bases). Germline loops: CDR1 LGHNA, CDR2 YSLEER. There are 14 residues in the CDR3. Trimming cost V 0 bases and J 6 bases, with 12 bases left between them. The CDR3 bases are TGCGCCAGCAGCCAAGATGTCACAGGGCTCGAGCAGTACTTC. It codes for CASSQDVTGLEQYF.

The genes are TRBV28 and TRBJ1-2; no firm D call. Trimming stripped 6 bases from V and 4 bases from J, with 15 bases between. The CDR3 spans 14 residues. CDR1 is MDHEN, CDR2 SYDVKM, per germline. The CDR3 DNA sequence: TGTGCCAGCAGGATAAATCGACAAATCTATGGCTACACCTTC. Translation: CASRINRQIYGYTF.

The J gene is TRBJ1-5, the V gene TRBV29-1; maybe TRBD1 (5 bases). The CDR3 consists of 14 residues. Trimming removed 2 bases from V and 6 bases from J, with 14 bases in between. In germline, CDR1 is SQVTM, CDR2 ANQGSEA. The CDR3 nucleotides read TGCAGCGTTGAATTTGGGGCGCCGGGTCAGCCCCAGCATTTT. It yields the protein CSVEFGAPGQPQHF.

This clone was counted a few times. The chain employs TRBV4-3 and TRBJ1-4; D is unclear. The CDR3 loop spans 15 amino acids. Germline loops: CDR1 LGHNA, CDR2 YSLEER. Trimming took off 3 bases at V and 5 bases at J, with 13 bases between the two ends. The CDR3 DNA sequence: TGCGCCAGCAGCCAGTCCCCGGGTCACAATGAAAAACTGTTTTTT. Protein product: CASSQSPGHNEKLFF.

V is TRBV4-1 and J is TRBJ2-4, with 8 bases identical to TRBD2. Germline V CDR1 and CDR2: MGHRA, YSYEKL. The CDR3 contains 17 residues. V lost 4 bases to trimming and J lost 8 bases; unmatched junction nucleotides: 16. For the CDR3, the DNA is TGCGCCAGCAGCCGCCAAGCGGCAGCGGGAGCAGTAGACATTCAGTACTTC. Encoded protein: CASSRQAAAGAVDIQYF.

This chain connects TRBV28 to TRBJ1-5; unclear D gene. V was shortened by 5 bases and J by 1 base, with 12 bases between the two germline ends. CDR3 size: 15 residues. Germline CDR1 is MDHEN and CDR2 is SYDVKM. In nucleotides, the CDR3 is TGTGCCAGCAGTCCCCCCCCCGGGAGCAATCAGCCCCAGCATTTT. Amino acids: CASSPPPGSNQPQHF.

Turning to this clone: Other DNA sequences from this sample encode an identical CDR3 as well. The rearrangement links TRBV29-1 to TRBJ2-7, with D possibly TRBD2 on 7 matching bases. Germline V lookup: CDR1 SQVTM, CDR2 ANQGSEA. Trimming pared 4 bases from V and 2 bases from J, leaving 9 bases between. The CDR3 is 12 residues long. Written as DNA, the CDR3 is TGCAGCGTTGGCGGGGGCCCCTACGAGCAGTACTTC. This gives the protein CSVGGGPYEQYF.

V usage is TRBV2 and J usage is TRBJ2-4; 15 bases fit TRBD2. The CDR3 is 14 residues long. V shed 6 bases, J shed 7 bases, and the junction held 1 base outside the gene matches. Germline CDR1 SNHLY, CDR2 FYNNEI. CDR3 sequence: CASRGTSGRNIQYF. Written as DNA, the CDR3 is TGTGCCAGCAGGGGGACTAGCGGGAGGAACATTCAGTACTTC.

CDR3 loop: CASSSRDRGRVGSYEQYF. In nucleotides, the CDR3 is TGTGCCAGCAGCTCCCGGGACAGGGGGCGAGTCGGCTCCTACGAGCAGTACTTC. The chain joins TRBV7-8 to TRBJ2-7, with 12 bases aligning to TRBD1. J gave up 0 bases and V 4 bases, and 10 bases lay outside the gene matches. Germline assignment: CDR1 SGHVS and CDR2 FQNEAQ. This CDR3 spans 18 amino acids.

This clone was observed a single time. The chain joins TRBV27 to TRBJ1-6, with a possible D match to TRBD1 (5 bases). This CDR3 has 15 amino acids. CDR1 and CDR2 (germline): MNHEY, SMNVEV (reference sequence). V lost 5 bases and J lost 7, with 15 bases in between. Here the CDR3 reads CASSPTVGPNSPLHF. CDR3 sequence (DNA): TGTGCCAGCAGTCCGACGGTGGGGCCGAATTCACCCCTCCACTTT.

The chain employs TRBV2 and TRBJ2-2, with 9 bases lining up with TRBD2. The CDR3 totals 15 residues. The ends lost 4 bases at V and 9 bases at J; junction bases unmatched: 9. The germline V gene encodes CDR1 SNHLY and CDR2 FYNNEI. The CDR3 sequence: CASSVAAGGPWELFF. The CDR3 DNA reads TGTGCCAGCAGTGTTGCTGCGGGAGGGCCGTGGGAGCTGTTTTTT.

The V call is TRBV28, the J call TRBJ1-1; D ambiguous. Germline V gene sequence: CDR1 MDHEN, CDR2 SYDVKM. V was shortened by 3 bases and J by 1 base, with 9 bases between the two germline ends. This CDR3 is 14 amino acids long. The CDR3 spells CASSLGHKNTEAFF. CDR3 bases: TGTGCCAGCAGTTTGGGCCACAAGAACACTGAAGCTTTCTTT.

The chain carries TRBV19 and TRBJ1-1; TRBD1 matches at 7 bases. Germline V gene sequence: CDR1 LNHDA, CDR2 SQIVND (reference sequence). Trimming cost V 11 bases and J 3 bases; bases outside gene matches: 9. The CDR3 length is 13 residues. CDR3 in DNA: TGTGCCCCCAAGGGGCAGGGGGACACTGAAGCTTTCTTT. It yields the protein CAPKGQGDTEAFF.

V gene TRBV9 combines with J gene TRBJ2-2, with unresolved D. The CDR3 sequence is 15 residues long. CDR1 and CDR2 from the germline V gene are SGDLS and YYNGEE. Trimming removed 0 bases from V and 1 base from J, with 7 bases in between. This chain's CDR3 is CASSVDPGNTGELFF. Here the CDR3 DNA reads TGTGCCAGCAGCGTAGATCCGGGGAACACCGGGGAGCTGTTTTTT.

The V gene is TRBV6-1, the J gene TRBJ2-3; TRBD2 aligns across 8 bases. Germline V gene data show CDR1 as MNHNS and CDR2 as SASEGT. With V trimmed by 2 bases and J by 1 base, 8 bases remained unmatched. CDR3 length: 17 residues. The CDR3 here is CASSEWSWREGTDTQYF. The CDR3 DNA follows: TGTGCCAGCAGTGAATGGTCGTGGCGGGAGGGCACAGATACGCAGTATTTT.

This clone was seen a handful of times. The chain couples TRBV6-5 to TRBJ1-6; TRBD1 aligns across 10 bases. CDR1 is MNHEY, CDR2 SVGAGI, per germline. This CDR3 comprises 13 residues. V was pared by 8 bases and J by 7 bases, with 2 bases of the junction left unmatched. Here the CDR3 reads CASGQGENSPLHF. Here the CDR3 DNA reads TGTGCCAGCGGACAGGGGGAGAATTCACCCCTCCACTTT.

The V and J genes are TRBV6-5 and TRBJ2-7; 7 bases align to TRBD2. Germline CDR1 MNHEY, CDR2 SVGAGI. V trimming: 7 bases; J trimming: 1 base; junction bases outside the gene matches: 7. The CDR3 length is 14 residues. CDR3 nucleotide sequence: TGTGCCAGCACGCCTGGGGGGGTGTCCTACGAGCAGTACTTC. This gives the protein CASTPGGVSYEQYF.

The chain combines TRBV30 with TRBJ1-5; D is unclear. The CDR3 runs to 14 residues. The V end lost 0 bases, the J end lost 0 bases, and 6 bases lay between the germline ends. Germline loops: CDR1 GTSNPN, CDR2 SVGIG (reference sequence). For the CDR3, the DNA is TGTGCCTGGAGTGTTGGGCATAGCAATCAGCCCCAGCATTTT. Encoded protein: CAWSVGHSNQPQHF.

The genes are TRBV5-1 and TRBJ2-7, with 8 bases fitting TRBD2. J gave up 2 bases and V 4 bases, and 8 bases lay outside the gene matches. Germline V gene lookup returns CDR1 SGHRS and CDR2 YFSETQ. This CDR3 comprises 15 residues. The CDR3 reads CASSRRISGTYEQYF. CDR3 coding DNA: TGCGCCAGCAGCAGAAGGATTAGCGGGACCTACGAGCAGTACTTC.

J is TRBJ2-1 and V is TRBV21-1; the table's D call of TRBD2 was not tested on the DNA. TRBV21-1 is flagged as a pseudogene. This CDR3 contains 15 residues. The CDR3 DNA is TGTGCCAGCAGCAAAGGTGACGGGGATCACAATGAGCAGTTCTTC. This codes for CASSKGDGDHNEQFF.

The V gene is TRBV7-9, the J gene TRBJ2-6; tentatively, D is TRBD2 (6 bases). The V and J ends lost 6 bases and 0 bases respectively, with 9 bases between them. The CDR3 length is 15 residues. CDR1 is SEHNR and CDR2 is FQNEAQ in the germline V gene (reference sequence). CDR3 protein: CASSFGSSGANVLTF. The CDR3 nucleotides are TGTGCCAGCAGTTTCGGGAGCTCTGGGGCCAACGTCCTGACTTTC. The full variable domain, completed using reference TRBV7-9 and TRBJ2-6, is DTGVSQNPRHKITKRGQNVTFRCDPISEHNRLYWYRQTLGQGPEFLTYFQNEAQLEKSRLLSDRFSAERPKGSFSTLEIQRTEQGDSAMYLCASSFGSSGANVLTFGAGSRLTVL.

V gene TRBV5-4 combines with J gene TRBJ2-1; possibly TRBD2 for D (6 bases). The CDR3 runs to 17 residues. Germline assignment: CDR1 SGHNT and CDR2 YYREEE (reference sequence). Trimming pared 1 base from V and 0 bases from J, leaving 14 bases between. CDR3 amino acids: CASSLKRDSHSYNEQFF. CDR3 bases: TGTGCCAGCAGCTTGAAAAGGGACTCTCACTCCTACAATGAGCAGTTCTTC.

V usage is TRBV18 and J usage is TRBJ1-4; 9 bases are shared with TRBD1. This CDR3 has 14 amino acids. The trim removed 3 bases at V and 6 bases at J, leaving 2 bases unmatched. Germline CDR1 and CDR2: KGHSH and LQKENI. The DNA for the CDR3 is TGTGCCAGCTCACCGACAGGGGGAGATGAAAAACTGTTTTTT. Protein sequence: CASSPTGGDEKLFF.

This sequence joins TRBV7-8 and TRBJ2-7, with 11 bases aligning to TRBD2. V lost 5 bases, J lost 1 base, and 16 bases stayed unmatched. This CDR3 comprises 19 residues. The germline V gene encodes CDR1 SGHVS and CDR2 FQNEAQ. As DNA, the CDR3 is TGTGCCAGCAGCCGCAGGGTGGCTAGCGGGGGGAAAGGTTCCTACGAGCAGTACTTC. Translated, it gives CASSRRVASGGKGSYEQYF.

The V and J genes are TRBV7-2 and TRBJ1-1; 7 nucleotides agree with TRBD1. This CDR3 region has 14 residues. Germline trimming cut 1 base from V and 5 bases from J; bases unmatched to any gene: 4. Germline CDR1 SGHTA, CDR2 FQGNSA. In nucleotides, the CDR3 is TGTGCCAGCAGCTTAGGGCAGGGGGTGACTGAAGCTTTCTTT. Protein sequence: CASSLGQGVTEAFF. Full variable domain (rest looked up from reference TRBV7-2 and TRBJ1-1): GAGVSQSPSNKVTEKGKDVELRCDPISGHTALYWYRQSLGQGLEFLIYFQGNSAPDKSGLPSDRFSAERTGGSVSTLTIQRTQQEDSAVYLCASSLGQGVTEAFFGQGTRLTVV.